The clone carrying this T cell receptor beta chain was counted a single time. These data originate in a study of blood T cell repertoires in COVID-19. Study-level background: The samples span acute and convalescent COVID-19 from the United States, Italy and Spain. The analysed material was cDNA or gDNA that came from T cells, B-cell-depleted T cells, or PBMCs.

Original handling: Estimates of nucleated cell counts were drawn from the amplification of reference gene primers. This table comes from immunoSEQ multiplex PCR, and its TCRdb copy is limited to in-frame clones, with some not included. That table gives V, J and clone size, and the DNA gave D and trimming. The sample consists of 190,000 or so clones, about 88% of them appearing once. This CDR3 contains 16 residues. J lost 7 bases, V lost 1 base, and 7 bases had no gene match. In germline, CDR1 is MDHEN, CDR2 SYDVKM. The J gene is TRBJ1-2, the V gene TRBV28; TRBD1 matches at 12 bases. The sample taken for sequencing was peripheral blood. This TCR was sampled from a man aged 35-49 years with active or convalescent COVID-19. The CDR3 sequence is CASSLSGTGGRGGYTF. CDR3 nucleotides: TGTGCCAGCAGTTTATCTGGGACAGGGGGCAGGGGTGGCTACACCTTC.